The rows below give T cell receptor beta chains drawn from one sample of a study of blood T cell repertoires in COVID-19. Sequenced by immunoSEQ multiplex PCR; TCRdb stores in-frame clones only, minus some. This table holds fewer than 100,000 clones, around 86% found once. Sample: peripheral blood. The receptor set was obtained from a human donor in a cohort sampled during active COVID-19. The CDR3 runs from the conserved cysteine through the conserved F or W. The D gene is left open where the match is weak. Part of the rows lack a size; the others show once, few, many or a class for expanded clones.

size | D | J | V | DNA | CDR3
. | . | TRBJ1-5 | TRBV10-2 | TGCGCCAGCAGTGAGCCGACACCCGGCAATCAGCCCCAGCATTTT | CASSEPTPGNQPQHF
once | . | TRBJ1-1 | TRBV2 | TGTGCCAGCAGTGTTGCGGGGGGGACTGAAGCTTTCTTT | CASSVAGGTEAFF
. | TRBD1 | TRBJ2-7 | TRBV5-5 | TGTGCCAGCAGCGTCGACTCGGGACAGGGGGCGGGGGAGCAGTACTTC | CASSVDSGQGAGEQYF
. | . | TRBJ1-3 | TRBV19 | TGTGCCACCGGGGAGCGCTCTGGAAACACCATATATTTT | CATGERSGNTIYF
. | TRBD2 | TRBJ2-7 | TRBV2 | TGTGCCAGCAGACCGAGAAGCGGGGCATACGAGCAGTACTTC | CASRPRSGAYEQYF
. | TRBD1 | TRBJ2-2 | TRBV20-1 | TGCAGTGCTAGTCGACAGGGGCAAGGCGGGGAGCTGTTTTTT | CSASRQGQGGELFF
. | TRBD2 | TRBJ2-7 | TRBV7-8 | TGTGCCAGCAGCCCGCTAGCGGGGGCCTACGAGCAGTACTTC | CASSPLAGAYEQYF
. | . | TRBJ2-7 | TRBV25-1 | TGTGCCAGCAGTGTTATCTACGAGCAGTACTTC | CASSVIYEQYF
. | . | TRBJ2-3 | TRBV19 | TGTGCCAGTACGACAGGGACTTCCACAGATACGCAGTATTTT | CASTTGTSTDTQYF
. | . | TRBJ2-7 | TRBV5-1 | TGCGCCAGCAGCTTGGTTGAGGCCTCCTACGAGCAGTACTTC | CASSLVEASYEQYF
. | TRBD2 | TRBJ2-5 | TRBV5-1 | TGCGCCAGCAGCTCCGGGACTAGCGGGGGACAAGAGACCCAGTACTTC | CASSSGTSGGQETQYF
. | TRBD1 | TRBJ2-7 | TRBV2 | TGTGCCAGCAGTAATGGACAGGGGAGCTCCTACGAGCAGTACTTC | CASSNGQGSSYEQYF
. | TRBD1 | TRBJ1-5 | TRBV28 | TGTGCCAGCAGTTTGGGACAGGGGCCGTATAGCAATCAGCCCCAGCATTTT | CASSLGQGPYSNQPQHF
. | . | TRBJ2-7 | TRBV6-5 | TGTGCCAGCAGGCAAGGACTTTCCAGCTCCTACGAGCAGTACTTC | CASRQGLSSSYEQYF
. | . | TRBJ1-2 | TRBV27 | TGTGCCAGCAGTTTATTAGCCGGGGGGAACTATGGCTACACCTTC | CASSLLAGGNYGYTF
. | . | TRBJ1-1 | TRBV10-1 | TGCGCCAGCAGTGAAGCAGGTACCAACACTGAAGCTTTCTTT | CASSEAGTNTEAFF
. | . | TRBJ2-1 | TRBV4-1 | TGCGCCAGCAGCCAAGATGGGCAGGCTCGGCAGTTCTTC | CASSQDGQARQFF
. | . | TRBJ1-1 | TRBV15 | TGTGCCACCAGCAGAGACAGAATAAACACTGAAGCTTTCTTT | CATSRDRINTEAFF
. | TRBD2 | TRBJ2-2 | TRBV6-1 | TGTGCCAGCAGTGAAGGGTGGCGGGGGGGCTTCGGGGAGCTGTTTTTT | CASSEGWRGGFGELFF
once | . | TRBJ1-6 | TRBV5-1 | TGCGCCAGCAGCCTCTCCGGGGTAAATTCACCCCTCCACTTT | CASSLSGVNSPLHF
. | TRBD1 | TRBJ2-7 | TRBV7-9 | TGTGCCAGCAGCTTATACGGGACAGGGGATACCTACGAGCAGTACTTC | CASSLYGTGDTYEQYF
few | . | TRBJ1-6 | TRBV11-2 | TGTGCCAGCAGCTCCAGGGTAAATAATTCACCCCTCCACTTT | CASSSRVNNSPLHF
. | TRBD1 | TRBJ1-5 | TRBV15 | TGTGCCACCAGCGGAGACAGGGATGGGCAGCCCCAGCATTTT | CATSGDRDGQPQHF
once | TRBD1 | TRBJ2-1 | TRBV5-5 | TGTGCCAGCAGCTCCCCGACAGGGGTAACCTACAATGAGCAGTTCTTC | CASSSPTGVTYNEQFF
. | . | TRBJ1-3 | TRBV11-2 | TGTGCCAGCAGCTTCGGTGGAAACACCATATATTTT | CASSFGGNTIYF
. | . | TRBJ1-5 | TRBV6-1 | TGTGCCAGCAGTGAATTCGGGGAGGGGGTAAGGCAGCCCCAGCATTTT | CASSEFGEGVRQPQHF
. | . | TRBJ2-7 | TRBV7-8 | TGTGCCAGCAGCTCTGCCGGGGACAAATTCTACGAGCAGTACTTC | CASSSAGDKFYEQYF
. | TRBD1 | TRBJ2-7 | TRBV7-3 | TGTGCCAGCAGCTTTTCCGGGACAGTACCTGGCGAGCAGTACTTC | CASSFSGTVPGEQYF
. | . | TRBJ2-3 | TRBV18 | TGTGCCAGCTCACCGAGTCGGGGATCTAGCACAGATACGCAGTATTTT | CASSPSRGSSTDTQYF
. | . | TRBJ1-6 | TRBV5-1 | TGCGCCAGCAGCTTGGAGGCGCGGTCACCCCTCCACTTT | CASSLEARSPLHF
. | . | TRBJ2-2 | TRBV30 | TGTGCCTGGAAGGTAGGGGCCCGCACCGGGGAGCTGTTTTTT | CAWKVGARTGELFF
once | TRBD1 | TRBJ2-6 | TRBV19 | TGTGCCAGTAGTACGAGGACAGGGGTGTCTGGGGCCAACGTCCTGACTTTC | CASSTRTGVSGANVLTF
. | . | TRBJ2-2 | TRBV29-1 | TGCAGCGGGAGGGACACCGGGGAGCTGTTTTTT | CSGRDTGELFF
. | TRBD2 | TRBJ2-1 | TRBV7-9 | TGTGCCAGCAGCTTAGCGGGCAGGGCGATAGCGGGGTCTGCTGAGCAGTTCTTC | CASSLAGRAIAGSAEQFF
once | TRBD1 | TRBJ1-2 | TRBV7-9 | TGTGCCAGCAGCTTAGAGGGAGTGGGACAGGGGGCGTCGGGTGGCTACACCTTC | CASSLEGVGQGASGGYTF
. | . | TRBJ2-3 | TRBV11-2 | TGTGCCAGCAGCTTAGGCCGTTGGGGGGTAAATACGCAGTATTTT | CASSLGRWGVNTQYF
. | . | TRBJ2-1 | TRBV5-6 | TGTGCCAGCAGCGGCCGGGGACTGCTGTTCTTC | CASSGRGLLFF
. | . | TRBJ1-6 | TRBV12-1 | TGTGCCAGCAGCTTTGAGGGCAGGGTTGATTCACCCCTCCACTTT | CASSFEGRVDSPLHF
once | . | TRBJ1-1 | TRBV9 | TGTGCCAGCAGCGTAGATCAGGTTGAAGCTTTCTTT | CASSVDQVEAFF
. | . | TRBJ1-3 | TRBV13 | TGTGCCAGCAGGGCTTGGGGCGAGTCTGGAAACACCATATATTTT | CASRAWGESGNTIYF
. | TRBD1 | TRBJ1-5 | TRBV7-2 | TGTGCCAGCAGCCGGGACAGTAATAGCAATCAGCCCCAGCATTTT | CASSRDSNSNQPQHF
. | TRBD2 | TRBJ2-3 | TRBV14 | TGTGCCAGCAGCCCCTGGACTAGCGAGAGCACAGATACGCAGTATTTT | CASSPWTSESTDTQYF
. | . | TRBJ2-7 | TRBV2 | TGTGCCAGCAGAGACAGGTTCTCCTACGAGCAGTACTTC | CASRDRFSYEQYF
. | TRBD1 | TRBJ1-1 | TRBV5-6 | TGTGCCAGCAGCTTAGGACAGGGGCCCACTGAAGCTTTCTTT | CASSLGQGPTEAFF
. | . | TRBJ2-3 | TRBV5-1 | TGCGCCAGCACCCTAGGTGGCGGTCGCACAGATACGCAGTATTTT | CASTLGGGRTDTQYF
. | TRBD1 | TRBJ2-1 | TRBV7-2 | TGTGCCAGCAGCTTAACGCGACAGGGGGCTGGTGAGCAGTTCTTC | CASSLTRQGAGEQFF
. | . | TRBJ2-7 | TRBV7-9 | TGTGCCAGCAGCTCAGACAGGATATACTCCTACGAGCAGTACTTC | CASSSDRIYSYEQYF
. | . | TRBJ2-1 | TRBV7-9 | TGTGCCAGCAGCTTAGCAACAGGGCGCAATGAGCAGTTCTTC | CASSLATGRNEQFF
. | . | TRBJ1-1 | TRBV5-4 | TGTGCCAGCAGCTTGTCCCAGGTCGGTGAAGCTTTCTTT | CASSLSQVGEAFF
once | TRBD2 | TRBJ2-3 | TRBV7-8 | TGTGCCAGCAGCTACCCGGGACTAGCGGGGGCCGACACAGATACGCAGTATTTT | CASSYPGLAGADTDTQYF